Shown below are 15 T cell receptor beta chains from a single sample sequenced in a study of control samples from healthy donors and cancer patients. Method: immunoSEQ multiplex PCR; TCRdb's copy keeps in-frame clones and lacks some. The data contain 100,000 to 150,000 clones, about 90% of them singletons. Sequenced: blood. These receptor sequences come from a man in his fifties or sixties in good health.

The chain's CDR3 is CASSQGVGRADTQYF. The CDR3 bases are TGTGCCAGCAGCCAAGGGGTAGGTCGGGCAGATACGCAGTATTTT. The chain joins TRBV3-1 (or the pseudogene TRBV3-2) to TRBJ2-3, with D unresolved. The CDR3 spans 15 residues. CDR1 is LGHDT, CDR2 YNNKEL, per germline (reference sequence). V lost 1 base and J 4 bases, leaving 12 bases between the germline ends.

V gene TRBV28 combines with J gene TRBJ2-7; D ambiguous. The germline gives CDR1 MDHEN, CDR2 SYDVKM. This CDR3 has 14 residues. The V end lost 1 base, the J end lost 2 bases, and 9 bases lay between the germline ends. CDR3 nucleotide sequence: TGTGCCAGCAGTTTATTGGGCGGTGCCTACGAGCAGTACTTC. The encoded protein is CASSLLGGAYEQYF. Filled out from reference TRBV28 and TRBJ2-7, the complete variable domain reads DVKVTQSSRYLVKRTGEKVFLECVQDMDHENMFWYRQDPGLGLRLIYFSYDVKMKEKGDIPEGYSVSREKKERFSLILESASTNQTSMYLCASSLLGGAYEQYFGPGTRLTVT.

J is TRBJ1-2 and V is TRBV24-1; D may be TRBD1 (5 bases). Germline CDR1 and CDR2: KGHDR and SFDVKD. V gave up 2 bases and J gave up 7 bases, with 22 bases separating them. CDR3 length equals 17 residues. CDR3 in DNA: TGTGCCACCAGTGATTCGACTCCCGGACGGGGCTGGGGTGGCTACACCTTC. Amino acid sequence: CATSDSTPGRGWGGYTF.

The V and J genes are TRBV5-1 and TRBJ2-1; weak D call: TRBD1 (6 bases). The CDR3 runs 17 residues. Trimming shortened V by 4 bases and J by 0 bases, and 17 bases separated the two germline ends. CDR1 is SGHRS, CDR2 YFSETQ, per germline. CDR3 sequence (DNA): TGCGCCAGCAGCAAAACGACAGGTTCTAGCTCCTACAATGAGCAGTTCTTC. Translating it yields CASSKTTGSSSYNEQFF. Together with reference TRBV5-1 and TRBJ2-1, the CDR3 gives the full variable domain: KAGVTQTPRYLIKTRGQQVTLSCSPISGHRSVSWYQQTPGQGLQFLFEYFSETQRNKGNFPGRFSGRQFSNSRSEMNVSTLELGDSALYLCASSKTTGSSSYNEQFFGPGTRLTVL.

J is TRBJ1-6 and V is TRBV6-6; a possible D gene is TRBD1 (5 bases). Trimming cost V 5 bases and J 6 bases, with 14 bases left between them. The V gene's germline CDR1 is MNHNY and CDR2 SVGAGI (reference sequence). The CDR3 has 15 amino acids. The CDR3 here is CASSPRQNFNSPLHF. For the CDR3, the DNA is TGTGCCAGCAGTCCCAGACAGAACTTTAATTCACCCCTCCACTTT.

The genes are TRBV20-1 and TRBJ2-3, with D unresolved. This CDR3 has 10 residues. The V and J ends lost 3 bases and 6 bases respectively, with 4 bases between them. CDR1 DFQATT and CDR2 SNEGSKA come from the germline V gene (reference sequence). CDR3 DNA sequence: TGCAGTGCTAGCCGGGATACGCAGTATTTT. This translates into CSASRDTQYF.

The V call is TRBV5-6, the J call TRBJ1-6; 7 bases line up with TRBD1. The CDR3 totals 16 residues. V shed 4 bases, J shed 4 bases, and the junction held 8 bases outside the gene matches. Germline CDR1 reads SGHDT; CDR2 reads YYEEEE. The CDR3 region is CASSLGTASYNSPLHF. The CDR3 DNA follows: TGTGCCAGCAGCCTAGGGACAGCCTCGTATAATTCACCCCTCCACTTT.

The gene calls are TRBV5-1 and TRBJ1-1; the match to TRBD1 covers 7 bases. Germline V gene data show CDR1 as SGHRS and CDR2 as YFSETQ. V shed 2 bases and J 0 bases; nucleotides not matched to a gene: 7. The CDR3 totals 16 residues. DNA of the CDR3: TGCGCCAGCAGCTTTTCGACAGGGACAATGAACACTGAAGCTTTCTTT. Translated: CASSFSTGTMNTEAFF. The full variable domain, rest sourced from reference TRBV5-1 and TRBJ1-1, is KAGVTQTPRYLIKTRGQQVTLSCSPISGHRSVSWYQQTPGQGLQFLFEYFSETQRNKGNFPGRFSGRQFSNSRSEMNVSTLELGDSALYLCASSFSTGTMNTEAFFGQGTRLTVV.

The chain uses TRBV7-2 and TRBJ2-7; D call uncertain. V was shortened by 2 bases and J by 1 base, with 6 bases between the two germline ends. Germline V CDR1 and CDR2: SGHTA, FQGNSA. This CDR3 contains 13 residues. CDR3 sequence: CASSLKGSYEQYF. Written as DNA, the CDR3 is TGTGCCAGCAGCTTAAAGGGTTCCTACGAGCAGTACTTC. The full variable domain, its missing parts supplied by reference TRBV7-2 and TRBJ2-7, is GAGVSQSPSNKVTEKGKDVELRCDPISGHTALYWYRQSLGQGLEFLIYFQGNSAPDKSGLPSDRFSAERTGGSVSTLTIQRTQQEDSAVYLCASSLKGSYEQYFGPGTRLTVT.

This clone was seen a single time. The sample carries other DNA sequences with the same CDR3. V and J are TRBV5-1 and TRBJ2-3, with TRBD2 as a possible D gene (5 bases). This CDR3 comprises 14 residues. Germline lookup yields CDR1 SGHRS and CDR2 YFSETQ. V lost 2 bases to trimming and J lost 2 bases, with 9 bases between them. CDR3 DNA: TGCGCCAGCAGCTTTGCCGGGGACACAGATACGCAGTATTTT. As protein: CASSFAGDTDTQYF.

This sequence joins TRBV21-1 and TRBJ1-4; the table's D gene call, TRBD1, was not cross checked with the DNA. TRBV21-1 corresponds to a pseudogene. The CDR3 is 16 amino acids. CDR3 region: CASSPGGGQINEKLFF. The CDR3 bases are TGTGCCAGCAGCCCTGGGGGCGGGCAGATTAATGAAAAACTGTTTTTT.

The rearrangement uses TRBV18 and TRBJ1-3; D gene ambiguous. CDR1 KGHSH and CDR2 LQKENI come from the germline V gene. Trimming stripped 0 bases from V and 0 bases from J, with 15 bases between. The CDR3 length is 18 residues. The CDR3 protein is CASSPPNRRVNSGNTIYF. The CDR3 nucleotides are TGTGCCAGCTCACCACCGAATAGGCGAGTAAACTCTGGAAACACCATATATTTT.

J is TRBJ2-4 and V is TRBV27; D is uncertain. Germline V gene lookup returns CDR1 MNHEY and CDR2 SMNVEV (reference sequence). This CDR3 has 18 residues. V gave up 4 bases and J gave up 0 bases, with 19 bases separating them. CDR3 DNA: TGTGCCAGCAGTTACACACCTCCGGGTCCTCTAGCCAAAAACATTCAGTACTTC. It translates to CASSYTPPGPLAKNIQYF.

V and J are TRBV7-8 and TRBJ2-7; unclear D gene. Per the germline V gene, CDR1 is SGHVS and CDR2 is FQNEAQ. V shed 3 bases and J shed 2 bases, with 8 bases lying between them. This CDR3 region has 13 residues. Here the CDR3 DNA reads TGTGCCAGCAGCTTGCCCCCAGCCTACGAGCAGTACTTC. As protein: CASSLPPAYEQYF.

The chain uses TRBV19 and TRBJ2-1, with 12 positions matching TRBD2. The CDR3 has 15 residues. Trimming removed 5 bases from V and 6 bases from J; junction bases left unmatched: 5. The germline V gene encodes CDR1 LNHDA and CDR2 SQIVND (reference sequence). The CDR3 DNA reads TGTGCCAGTAGTCTGACTAGCGGGGGTGGCAATGAGCAGTTCTTC. It yields the protein CASSLTSGGGNEQFF.